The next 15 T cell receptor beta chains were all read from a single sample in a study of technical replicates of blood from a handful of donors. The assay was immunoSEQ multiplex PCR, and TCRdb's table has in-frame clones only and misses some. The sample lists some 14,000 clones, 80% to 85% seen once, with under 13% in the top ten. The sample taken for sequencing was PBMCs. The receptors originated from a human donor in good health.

CDR3 nucleotides: TGTGCCAGCAGGGAAATAGCGGATAACACCGGGGAGCTGTTTTTT. This codes for CASREIADNTGELFF. The genes are TRBV28 and TRBJ2-2, with D tentatively TRBD2 (6 bases). The V gene lost 6 bases and the J gene lost 2 bases, with 13 bases spanning the gap. This CDR3 comprises 15 residues. CDR1 is MDHEN and CDR2 is SYDVKM in the germline V gene. Using reference TRBV28 and TRBJ2-2 for the parts outside the CDR3, the full variable domain is DVKVTQSSRYLVKRTGEKVFLECVQDMDHENMFWYRQDPGLGLRLIYFSYDVKMKEKGDIPEGYSVSREKKERFSLILESASTNQTSMYLCASREIADNTGELFFGEGSRLTVL.

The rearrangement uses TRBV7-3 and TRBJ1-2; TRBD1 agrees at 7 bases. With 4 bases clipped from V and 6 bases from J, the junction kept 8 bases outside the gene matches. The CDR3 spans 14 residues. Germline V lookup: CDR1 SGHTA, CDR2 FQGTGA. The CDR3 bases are TGTGCCAGCAGCTCCGGCACAGGGGAGGATGGCTACACCTTC. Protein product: CASSSGTGEDGYTF.

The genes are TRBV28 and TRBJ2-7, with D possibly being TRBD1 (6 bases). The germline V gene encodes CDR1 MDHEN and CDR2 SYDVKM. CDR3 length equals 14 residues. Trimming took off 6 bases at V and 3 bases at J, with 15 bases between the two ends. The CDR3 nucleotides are TGTGCCAGCAGAACACAGGGTCGAGGCTACGAGCAGTACTTC. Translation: CASRTQGRGYEQYF.

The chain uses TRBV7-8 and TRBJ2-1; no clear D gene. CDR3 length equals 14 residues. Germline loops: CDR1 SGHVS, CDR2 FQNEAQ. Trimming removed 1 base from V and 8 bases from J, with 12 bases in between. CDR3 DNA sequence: TGTGCCAGCAGCTTAGTGCGTGAAGCTCATGAGCAGTTCTTC. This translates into CASSLVREAHEQFF.

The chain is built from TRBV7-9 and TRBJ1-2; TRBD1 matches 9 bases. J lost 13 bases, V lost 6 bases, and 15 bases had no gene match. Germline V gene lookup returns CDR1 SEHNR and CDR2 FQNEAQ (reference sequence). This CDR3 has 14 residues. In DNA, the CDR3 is TGTGCCAGCAGGCGCTTTCCGGACAGGGGCTTTTCCACCTTC. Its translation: CASRRFPDRGFSTF.

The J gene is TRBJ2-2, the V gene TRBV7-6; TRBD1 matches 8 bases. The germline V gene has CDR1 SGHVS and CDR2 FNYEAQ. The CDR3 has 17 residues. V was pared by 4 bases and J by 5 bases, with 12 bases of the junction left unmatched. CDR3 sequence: CASSSRQGKLSTGELFF. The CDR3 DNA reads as TGTGCCAGCAGCTCCCGACAGGGGAAATTGAGTACCGGGGAGCTGTTTTTT.

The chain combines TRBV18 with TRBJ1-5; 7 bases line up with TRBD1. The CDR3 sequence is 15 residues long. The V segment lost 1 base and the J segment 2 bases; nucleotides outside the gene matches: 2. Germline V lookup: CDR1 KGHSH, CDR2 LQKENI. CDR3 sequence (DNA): TGTGCCAGCTCACCACTAGGGACAGGCAATCAGCCCCAGCATTTT. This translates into CASSPLGTGNQPQHF.

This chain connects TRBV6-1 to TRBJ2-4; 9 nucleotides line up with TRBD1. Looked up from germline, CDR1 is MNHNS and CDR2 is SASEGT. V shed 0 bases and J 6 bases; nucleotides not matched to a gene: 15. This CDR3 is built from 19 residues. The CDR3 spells CASSEALQLLGQGSNIQYF. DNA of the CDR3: TGTGCCAGCAGTGAAGCGCTTCAGTTGTTGGGACAGGGCTCAAACATTCAGTACTTC.

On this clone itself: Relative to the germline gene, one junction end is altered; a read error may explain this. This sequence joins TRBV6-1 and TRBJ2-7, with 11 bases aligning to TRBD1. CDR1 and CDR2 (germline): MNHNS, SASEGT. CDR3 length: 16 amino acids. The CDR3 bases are TGTGCCAGCGGTGAAGCGCTTGGGACAGGGGGGTTGGAGCAGTACTTC. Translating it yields CASGEALGTGGLEQYF.

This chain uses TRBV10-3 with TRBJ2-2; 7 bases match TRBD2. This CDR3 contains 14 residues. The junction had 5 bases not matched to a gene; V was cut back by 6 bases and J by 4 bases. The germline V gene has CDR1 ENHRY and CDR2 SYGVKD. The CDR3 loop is CAIRRGGSTGELFF. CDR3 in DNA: TGTGCCATCAGGAGAGGCGGGAGCACCGGGGAGCTGTTTTTT.

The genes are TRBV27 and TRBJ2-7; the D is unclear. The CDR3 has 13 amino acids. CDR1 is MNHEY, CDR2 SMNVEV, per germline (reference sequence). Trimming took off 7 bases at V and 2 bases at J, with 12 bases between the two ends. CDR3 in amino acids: CASILPRTYEQYF. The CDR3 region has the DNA TGTGCCAGCATCCTGCCCAGGACCTACGAGCAGTACTTC.

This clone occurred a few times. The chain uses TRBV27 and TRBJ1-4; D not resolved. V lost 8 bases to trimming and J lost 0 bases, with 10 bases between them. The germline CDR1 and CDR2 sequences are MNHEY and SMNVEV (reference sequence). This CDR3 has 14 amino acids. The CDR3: CASSRASTNEKLFF. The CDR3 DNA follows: TGTGCCAGCTCACGAGCCTCAACTAATGAAAAACTGTTTTTT. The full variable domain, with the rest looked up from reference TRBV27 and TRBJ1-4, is EAQVTQNPRYLITVTGKKLTVTCSQNMNHEYMSWYRQDPGLGLRQIYYSMNVEVTDKGDVPEGYKVSRKEKRNFPLILESPSPNQTSLYFCASSRASTNEKLFFGSGTQLSVL.

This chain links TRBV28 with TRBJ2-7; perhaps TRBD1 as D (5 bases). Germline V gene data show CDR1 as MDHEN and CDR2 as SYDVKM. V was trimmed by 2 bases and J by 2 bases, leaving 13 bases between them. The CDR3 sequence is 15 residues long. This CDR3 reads CASSLPLGAPYEQYF. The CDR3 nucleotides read TGTGCCAGCAGTTTACCCCTAGGGGCCCCCTACGAGCAGTACTTC. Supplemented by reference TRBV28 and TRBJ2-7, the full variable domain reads DVKVTQSSRYLVKRTGEKVFLECVQDMDHENMFWYRQDPGLGLRLIYFSYDVKMKEKGDIPEGYSVSREKKERFSLILESASTNQTSMYLCASSLPLGAPYEQYFGPGTRLTVT.

CDR3 region: CASSQGEGLLVETQYF. The CDR3 nucleotides read TGCGCCAGCAGCCAAGGGGAAGGACTTTTGGTGGAGACCCAGTACTTC. The rearrangement uses TRBV4-1 and TRBJ2-5, with D perhaps matching TRBD2 (5 bases). This CDR3 contains 16 residues. Germline values: CDR1 MGHRA, CDR2 YSYEKL. Trimming cost V 1 base and J 5 bases, with 17 bases left between them.

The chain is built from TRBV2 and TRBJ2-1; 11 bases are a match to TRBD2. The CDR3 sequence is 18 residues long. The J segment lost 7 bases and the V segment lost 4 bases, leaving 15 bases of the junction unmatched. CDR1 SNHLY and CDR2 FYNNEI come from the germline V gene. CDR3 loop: CASSVPTSGTNRWNEQFF. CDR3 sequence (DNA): TGTGCCAGCAGTGTCCCGACTAGCGGGACGAACCGTTGGAATGAGCAGTTCTTC.